This T cell receptor beta chain emerged from a study of blood T cell repertoires in COVID-19 (dated by TCRdb to 2018 to 2021). Regarding the research as a whole: The collaborator samples originated in the United States, Italy and Spain and spanned the acute and convalescent phases of COVID-19. Where HLA class I and class II types were available, the types were taken from metadata supplied by the sample provider, not from assay-based typing. Samples came from the ongoing ImmuneRACE study (first 160 participants) plus 1,254 subjects from 6 global collaborators. Nearly every sample came with metadata listing a de-identified subject ID, COVID-19 status, age in years and sex. The repertoires were released in a freely available public database meant as a resource for research on the immune response to SARS-CoV-2. Subjects who had been exposed to COVID-19, were actively infected with it, or had recovered from it provided the deeply sampled blood TCRbeta repertoires that made up the dataset. The material from the prospective study consisted of cDNA or gDNA derived from T cells, B-cell-depleted T cells, or PBMCs. The full study reports these points: How much clinical and demographic metadata was included differed by source and by participant, and the metadata was provided uncurated.

Its CDR3 holds 13 amino acids, cysteine through phenylalanine. Only CDR3 DNA is held: 39 bases, read in frame from base 1. Reading the germline V gene (reference sequence) gives CDR1 LNHDA and CDR2 SQIVND. V has 6 bases trimmed and J has 2 bases trimmed; junction bases matching no gene number 1. As for this clone: Its antigen remains undetermined. No base quality values were provided; no much bigger clone lies one nucleotide off.

In Seattle, one collaborating source enrolled patients while the infection was active and tracked those patients longitudinally over the course of disease. Collaborating institutions collected whole blood in K2EDTA tubes following their own protocols. For TCRbeta analysis, collaborators shipped samples as frozen whole blood, isolated PBMCs, or DNA extracted from either of those sample types. TCRbeta CDR3 regions were amplified from genomic DNA using the immunoSEQ Assay, a bias-controlled multiplex PCR. Turning to the authors' computational methods: The number of nucleated cells in each sample was estimated from the amplification of reference gene primers within the assay. To quantify the absolute abundance of each unique TCRbeta CDR3 rearrangement, sequence reads were collapsed and filtered. For each sample, productive Simpson clonality was calculated as the square root of Simpson's diversity index across productive rearrangements. The clones in this table, taken by TCRdb from immuneACCESS, are in-frame only. Not every clone is retained; where verified, under half of the shortfall comes from an unresolved V gene, and the cause of the rest is unknown. V, J and clone size derive from that table, while D and trimming were established from the DNA sequence. The sample contains around 210,000 clones, around 85% of them found a single time. The ten largest clones represent 4.5% to 5.5% of the sample.

The sample comprised peripheral blood. The receptor was isolated from a man between 50 and 59 years old with COVID-19, enrolled during active disease. The sequence is built from TRBV19 and TRBJ2-5, with 9 bases matching TRBD1. The CDR3 is CASRGTGQETQYF. The nucleotide sequence is given as TGTGCCAGTAGAGGGACAGGGCAAGAGACCCAGTACTTC. The CDR3 plus the reference TRBV19 and TRBJ2-5 genes for the other parts give the full variable domain: DGGITQSPKYLFRKEGQNVTLSCEQNLNHDAMYWYRQDPGQGLRLIYYSQIVNDFQKGDIAEGYSVSREKKESFPLTVTSAQKNPTAFYLCASRGTGQETQYFGPGTRLLVL.